This T cell receptor (beta chain) was found in a study of identical twins. This clonotype was detected many times. The CDR3 has 14 residues. V lost 5 bases to trimming and J lost 0 bases, with 7 bases between them. Template switching introduced a universal primer site, and the cDNA bore unique molecular identifiers. MiXCR, applied by TCRdb to the 5' RACE reads, yields one record per CDR3 protein. The table has 270,000 or so distinct CDR3 sequences, about 8.3% seen once. This sample also appeared in a second study, on yellow fever vaccine responses in identical twins.

Sequenced: CD8+ T cells sorted from blood. This TCR derives from a woman aged 18-29 years in good health. This sequence joins TRBV12-3 or TRBV12-4 and TRBJ1-4, with TRBD1 as a possible D gene (5 bases). CDR3 nucleotides: TGTGCCAGCAGTCGGACACCAACTAATGAAAAACTGTTTTTT. Amino acids: CASSRTPTNEKLFF.